What follows are 2 T cell receptor beta chains derived from one specimen sequenced in a study of Tregs in tolerant kidney transplant recipients. Sequencing was performed with immunoSEQ multiplex PCR; in TCRdb, only in-frame clones are kept and a portion is missing. The sample consists of roughly 64,000 clones, roughly 98% of them appearing once. The specimen comprised Tregs from blood, sampled before the transplant. The receptor set was obtained from a human donor who received a combined kidney and bone marrow transplant.

The rearrangement uses TRBV6-6 and TRBJ1-1; tentatively, D is TRBD1 (5 bases). The CDR3 is made up of 14 amino acids. Deletions cut 5 bases from V and 1 base from J, with 11 bases between. The V gene's germline CDR1 is MNHNY and CDR2 SVGAGI (reference sequence). DNA for the CDR3: TGTGCCAGCAGTAACTTACAGGAGAACACTGAAGCTTTCTTT. It encodes CASSNLQENTEAFF.

This clone was counted once. The chain employs TRBV6-1 and TRBJ1-5, with 7 bases lining up with TRBD1. With V trimmed by 6 bases and J by 6 bases, 5 bases remained unmatched. The germline V gene has CDR1 MNHNS and CDR2 SASEGT. The CDR3 is made up of 13 amino acids. The CDR3 here is CASSRDSGQPQHF. For the CDR3, the DNA is TGTGCCAGCAGCAGGGACAGCGGTCAGCCCCAGCATTTT.